These 8 T cell receptor beta chains were all obtained from the same sample, sequenced in a study of blood T cell repertoires in COVID-19. Sequencing was performed with immunoSEQ multiplex PCR; in TCRdb, only in-frame clones are kept and a portion is missing. This table has 70,000 or so clones, more than 75% appearing once. What was sequenced was peripheral blood. These receptors were obtained from a human donor in a cohort sampled during active COVID-19.

V gene TRBV6-5 combines with J gene TRBJ1-5; TRBD1 aligns across 9 bases. V lost 6 bases to trimming and J lost 5 bases; unmatched junction nucleotides: 5. Germline V CDR1 and CDR2: MNHEY, SVGAGI. This CDR3 spans 14 amino acids. This CDR3 reads CASRNRGRDQPQHF. The DNA for the CDR3 is TGTGCCAGCAGAAACAGGGGGCGCGATCAGCCCCAGCATTTT.

This chain links TRBV5-6 with TRBJ2-7; D perhaps matches TRBD1 (7 bases). CDR3 length: 13 amino acids. V shed 4 bases and J shed 3 bases, with 11 bases lying between them. Germline V gene lookup returns CDR1 SGHDT and CDR2 YYEEEE. CDR3 DNA: TGTGCCAGCAGCGCGGGACAGCACTACGAGCAGTACTTC. As protein: CASSAGQHYEQYF.

This rearrangement joins TRBV19 to TRBJ2-1; 8 nucleotides align to TRBD2. The CDR3 totals 14 residues. Germline V CDR1 and CDR2: LNHDA, SQIVND (reference sequence). V gave up 7 bases and J gave up 2 bases; unmatched junction bases: 4. CDR3 bases: TGTGCCAGTATCGGGGGGGGGACCTACAATGAGCAGTTCTTC. Translating gives CASIGGGTYNEQFF.

The chain carries TRBV6-5 and TRBJ2-7; TRBD1 agrees at 8 bases. The junction had 6 bases not matched to a gene; V was cut back by 2 bases and J by 0 bases. The length of the CDR3 is 16 residues. Germline V CDR1 and CDR2: MNHEY, SVGAGI. This CDR3 is CASSYDRGTDSYEQYF. CDR3 in DNA: TGTGCCAGCAGTTACGACAGGGGCACTGACTCCTACGAGCAGTACTTC.

This rearrangement joins TRBV11-2 to TRBJ2-1; 8 nucleotides align to TRBD2. Unmatched junction bases numbered 2, after V lost 1 base and J lost 3 bases. The length of the CDR3 is 15 residues. Germline V gives CDR1 SGHAT, CDR2 FQNNGV. CDR3 DNA sequence: TGTGCCAGCAGCTTAGGCGGGGGGAACTACAATGAGCAGTTCTTC. It codes for CASSLGGGNYNEQFF.

The rearrangement joins TRBV7-9 to TRBJ2-7; 8 bases align to TRBD2. Looked up from germline, CDR1 is SEHNR and CDR2 is FQNEAQ (reference sequence). The CDR3 consists of 16 residues. The junction had 12 bases not matched to a gene; V was cut back by 1 base and J by 7 bases. The CDR3 coding sequence is TGTGCCAGCAGCTTAGGGCCCGGGGGGGGCCTTCAAGAGCAGTACTTC. It yields the protein CASSLGPGGGLQEQYF.

This clone was seen a few times. The chain employs TRBV2 and TRBJ2-7; TRBD1 agrees at 7 bases. CDR1 is SNHLY, CDR2 FYNNEI, per germline. V lost 6 bases to trimming and J lost 4 bases; unmatched junction nucleotides: 9. The CDR3 totals 14 residues. The chain's CDR3 is CASRLGQVKYEQYF. For the CDR3, the DNA is TGTGCCAGCAGGCTTGGACAGGTCAAATACGAGCAGTACTTC.

V gene TRBV28 combines with J gene TRBJ2-2, with D tentatively TRBD2 (6 bases). V was shortened by 7 bases and J by 5 bases, with 11 bases between the two germline ends. Germline assignment: CDR1 MDHEN and CDR2 SYDVKM. The CDR3 consists of 13 residues. The CDR3: CASIGRGTGELFF. CDR3 in DNA: TGTGCCAGCATAGGACGGGGGACCGGGGAGCTGTTTTTT.